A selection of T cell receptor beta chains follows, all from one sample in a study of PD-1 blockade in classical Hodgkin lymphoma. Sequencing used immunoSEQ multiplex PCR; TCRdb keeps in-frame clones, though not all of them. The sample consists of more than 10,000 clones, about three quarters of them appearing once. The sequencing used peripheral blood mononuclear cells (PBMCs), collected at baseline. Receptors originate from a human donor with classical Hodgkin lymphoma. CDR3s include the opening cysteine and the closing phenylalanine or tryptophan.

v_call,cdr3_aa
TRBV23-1,CASSTKRGTSGSRGYEQYF
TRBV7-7,CASSAGTYSTDTQYF
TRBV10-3,CAISDFTVNTGELFF
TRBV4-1,CASSQGTSGSPTGELFF
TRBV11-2,CASSKPGLPVSEQFF
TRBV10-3,CAISAQETQYF
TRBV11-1,CASSLREGNEQFF
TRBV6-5,CASGHRTSGSNEQFF
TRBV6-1,CASSESVGVPFYEQYF
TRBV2,CASSGGQVAPGELFF
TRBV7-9,CASSLGGEKLFF
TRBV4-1,CASSQDRAGQDNSPLHF
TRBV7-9,CASRFCREGVLQPQHF
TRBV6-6,CASSYAGDEQFF
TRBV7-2,CASSLSWETQYF
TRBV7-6,CASSQAVDGSREQYF
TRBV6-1,CASSELGLAGGSYEQYF
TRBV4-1,CASSQVGSNEQFF
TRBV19,CASSLFGLAGQNEQFF
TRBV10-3,CAIRRLAGPSYEQYF
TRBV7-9,CASSSRDVNRDEQFF
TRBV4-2,CASSRVQGNTEAFF
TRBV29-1,CSVDRGLINEQFF
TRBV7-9,CASSPTFHEQYF
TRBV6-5,CASSYGQMNNPYGYTF
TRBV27,CASSSTPDRPKQGYTF